The rows below give T cell receptor beta chains drawn from one sample of a study of post-analysis software for immune sequencing data. TCRdb ran MiXCR on the PCR reads and lists one entry per CDR3 protein. Of hundreds of thousands of distinct CDR3 sequences in the sample, 25% to 30% were seen once. Sequenced material: blood. The source of these receptors is a girl aged 5-17 years with multiple sclerosis. Each CDR3 is given with its conserved first and last residue. The D gene is left open where the match is weak. Clone size appears in some rows only: once, few, many, or a class for an expanded clone.

j_call,clone_size,v_call,d_call,cdr3_nt,cdr3_aa
TRBJ2-7,many,TRBV28,TRBD1,TGTGCCAGCAGTTGGGACAGTGATAGCTCCTACGAGCAGTACTTC,CASSWDSDSSYEQYF
TRBJ2-1,few,TRBV7-9,TRBD2,TGTGCCAGCAGCACTAGCGGGGTCTATAATGAGCAGTTCTTC,CASSTSGVYNEQFF
TRBJ2-5,few,TRBV5-6,TRBD1,TGTGCAAGCGCTCGGGGACAGGGGCCCTCATGGAGAGAGACCCAGTACTTC,CASARGQGPSWRETQYF
TRBJ1-1,.,TRBV5-6,.,TGTGCCAGCAGCTTTGGACAGCTCGGGGGCACTGAAGCTTTCTTT,CASSFGQLGGTEAFF
TRBJ1-4,.,TRBV20-1,.,TGCAGTGCTAGTGAGAGGGGCAGGAGTGAAAAACTGTTTTTT,CSASERGRSEKLFF
TRBJ1-5,few,TRBV6-2/TRBV6-3,.,TGTGCCAGCAGTTACGGGGGCCATCAGCCCCAGCATTTT,CASSYGGHQPQHF
TRBJ1-5,few,TRBV6-5,.,TGTGCCAGCAGTCGCACGGGGGGTAAGAGCAATCAGCCCCAGCATTTT,CASSRTGGKSNQPQHF
TRBJ2-5,.,TRBV11-2,TRBD2,TGCGCCAGCAGCATCAGACTAGCGGCCTACCAAGAGACCCAGTACTTC,CASSIRLAAYQETQYF
TRBJ2-7,many,TRBV29-1,.,TGCAGCGTCGGACAGCCGGACTCCTACGAGCAGTACTTC,CSVGQPDSYEQYF
TRBJ2-7,few,TRBV20-1,.,TGCAGTGCTCCGAACGGGGACGAGCAGTACTTC,CSAPNGDEQYF
TRBJ2-7,.,TRBV2,.,TGTGCCAGCAGGTCCGGGAGTGGGAACTCCTACGAGCAGTACTTC,CASRSGSGNSYEQYF
TRBJ2-5,.,TRBV2,.,TGTGCCAGCAGGCGCTCCGGGACACAGGCAGGGGAGCAGTACTTC,CASRRSGTQAGEQYF
TRBJ2-1,few,TRBV20-1,.,TGCAGTGCTCCCCCTCCGGGGAGCTCCTACAATGAGCAGTTCTTC,CSAPPPGSSYNEQFF
TRBJ2-1,.,TRBV3-1,TRBD2,TGTGCCTGCAGCCAAGCGACTAGCGGGGGGTCTGTTTGGAATGAGCAGTTCTTC,CACSQATSGGSVWNEQFF
TRBJ2-7,.,TRBV7-2,.,TGTGCCAGCAGCAGAGATCATCCCTACGAGCAGTACTTC,CASSRDHPYEQYF
TRBJ2-6,.,TRBV5-6,.,TGTGCCAGCAGCGTCCTCCCCTATAAAGACTCTGGGGCCAACGTCCTGACTTTC,CASSVLPYKDSGANVLTF
TRBJ2-1,.,TRBV14,.,TGTGCCAGCAGCCAAGATCTTGGGGCCGGAGGGCAGTTCTTC,CASSQDLGAGGQFF
TRBJ1-2,.,TRBV7-9,TRBD1,TGTGCCAGCAGCTCAGGCGGCGGACAGGGAGCGAATGGCTACACCTTC,CASSSGGGQGANGYTF
TRBJ2-7,.,TRBV11-2,.,TGTGCCAGCAGCTTAGGTTCCCTTTCCTACGAGCAGTACTTC,CASSLGSLSYEQYF
TRBJ2-7,.,TRBV10-3,TRBD2,TGTGCCATCAACCCCGGGGGGGGCGAGCAGTACTTC,CAINPGGGEQYF
TRBJ2-4,few,TRBV29-1,.,TGCAGCGTTTGGGGTTCTGACAAAAACATTCAGTACTTC,CSVWGSDKNIQYF
TRBJ2-4,many,TRBV6-2/TRBV6-3,.,TGTGCCAGCAGGGATCTAGCCAAAAACATTCAGTACTTC,CASRDLAKNIQYF
TRBJ2-5,.,TRBV12-3/TRBV12-4,TRBD1,TGTGCCAGCAGTTCAGAAAGACAGGGGTTCGGAGAGACCCAGTACTTC,CASSSERQGFGETQYF
TRBJ1-5,many,TRBV12-3/TRBV12-4,.,TGTGCCAGCAGTTTGGCAGGGGGCAATCAGCCCCAGCATTTT,CASSLAGGNQPQHF
TRBJ2-3,.,TRBV7-9,TRBD2,TGTGCCAGCAGACATGACATAGCGGGGGACACAGATACGCAGTATTTT,CASRHDIAGDTDTQYF
TRBJ1-1,few,TRBV29-1,.,TGCAGCGTTGGGAGTGACGAAGCTTTCTTT,CSVGSDEAFF
TRBJ1-4,.,TRBV10-3,.,TGTGCCATCAGACCCACGGGGGGGTCTAATGAAAAACTGTTTTTT,CAIRPTGGSNEKLFF
TRBJ2-1,once,TRBV7-2,TRBD1,TGTGCCAGCAGCTTAGTAGGGACAGGGGCCTACAATGAGCAGTTCTTC,CASSLVGTGAYNEQFF
TRBJ1-6,.,TRBV7-2,.,TGTGCCAGCAGGCTAGGGGAGGGTTTCCATTCACCCCTCCACTTT,CASRLGEGFHSPLHF
TRBJ2-7,.,TRBV12-3/TRBV12-4,.,TGTGCCAGCAGTTCGGGAGCCCTACCCTACGAGCAGTACTTC,CASSSGALPYEQYF
TRBJ2-3,few,TRBV28,.,TGTGCCAGCAGTTTGGGCAGGGCAGGAGATACGCAGTATTTT,CASSLGRAGDTQYF
TRBJ1-1,.,TRBV2,.,TGTGCCAGCAGTGACGCAGGGTTTCCCTATGCTTTCTTT,CASSDAGFPYAFF
TRBJ1-6,few,TRBV4-1,.,TGCGCCAGCAGCCAGGCAGGGTTAGGTTCACCCCTCCACTTT,CASSQAGLGSPLHF
TRBJ1-5,many,TRBV20-1,.,TGCAGTGCTAGAGATCGGTTCGTTCAGCCCCAGCATTTT,CSARDRFVQPQHF